This T cell receptor (beta chain) derives from a study of human T cells and chemical hapten exposure. Germline V gene lookup returns CDR1 SQVTM and CDR2 ANQGSEA. V dropped 4 bases and J dropped 4 bases, with 13 bases sitting between them. This CDR3 spans 13 amino acids. Time point in this sample: pre-sensitization, week 0. Treatment in this sample: therapeutic diphenylcyclopropenone sensitization with weekly scalp DPC. A single record per CDR3 protein comes from TCRdb applying MiXCR to the RACE reads. Here the sample spans around 330,000 distinct CDR3 sequences, 4.5% to 5.5% being singletons. V gene TRBV29-1 combines with J gene TRBJ1-2, with D perhaps matching TRBD1 (6 bases). The receptor's source is a woman aged 18-29 years with alopecia areata. Some clones in this sample may be carry-over from other donors' samples. The sequencing here drew on whole blood, taken in connection with sensitization to the hapten diphenylcyclopropenone (DPC). The CDR3 bases are TGCAGCGTTGTGGGGGGCTCGGGCTATGGCTACACCTTC. It encodes CSVVGGSGYGYTF.